This paragraph reports one T cell receptor (beta chain). What antigen it recognizes has not been identified. Per-nucleotide qualities are absent, and no much larger clonotype sits a single base away. The sample originates from a study of T-cell reconstitution after alpha-beta-depleted transplantation in children (dated by TCRdb to the mid-2010s). The study in broad terms: T-cell immune reconstitution after TCRalphabeta/CD19-depleted allogeneic hematopoietic cell transplantation in children was quantitatively tracked in the study by means of TCR repertoire profiling.

Measured from the cysteine to the phenylalanine, the CDR3 is 16 residues long. The CDR3 DNA has 48 bases and is translated from base 1. The V and J ends are trimmed by 0 bases and 1 base, leaving 16 bases between them. CDR1 and CDR2 were assigned from the germline V gene (reference sequence) as DFQATT and SNEGSKA. The library was built by means of PCR. Reads for this sample came from an Illumina HiSeq 2500. To normalize quantification of the TCRbeta repertoire, the TCR libraries were built with molecular barcoding that relied on unique molecular identifiers. TCRdb applied fastp at Q25 and MiXCR to the public reads, then kept only in-frame beta chains. For every CDR3 protein sequence, its rows merge into one entry that carries the most common genes and DNA. In this sample the table shows a few hundred thousand distinct CDR3 sequences, around 17% of which occur a single time. The ten largest clonotypes hold approximately 3% of the sample.

The receptor was isolated from a human donor who donated a stem cell graft to a child with acute lymphoblastic leukemia. Source: PBMCs from the stem cell graft donor, taken from the stem cell graft. The chain couples TRBV20-1 to TRBJ2-7; the D gene is perhaps TRBD1, from 6 matching bases. The nucleotide sequence reads TGCAGTGCTAGAGATGCCGTAGGGGGTCGATCCTACGAGCAGTACTTC. Its coded protein is CSARDAVGGRSYEQYF.